The subject of this entry is one TCR beta chain. The antigen is not known. Synthesis of TCR beta cDNA relied on 5'RACE template switching carrying UMIs. No DNA is given; TCRdb re-called the 5' RACE reads and lists each CDR3 protein once. The sample totals about 260,000 distinct CDR3 sequences. The data belong to a study of T cells expressing NK-cell markers. Study-level information: The TCR beta repertoires originated in sorted CD3+CD56+NKG2C+, CD3+CD56+NKG2C- and CD3+CD56-NKG2C+ T cells.

General study points: The CD3+CD56-NKG2C+ fraction of a handful of donors was also led by these clonotypes.

The germline V gene encodes CDR1 SGHDN and CDR2 FVKESK. The CDR3 covers 14 residues. The chain couples TRBV14 to TRBJ2-3. This TCR came from a man aged 18 to 30 in good health. Sequencing was performed on blood T cells: a sorted CD56 or NKG2C T cell subset, CD4+ or CD8+ T cells, or bulk PBMC T cells (not recorded which). The CDR3 reads CASSQDLRTDTQYF.